This T cell receptor beta chain was identified in a study of graft-versus-host responses after intestinal transplantation. Across the study: Multivisceral, liver-intestinal, or isolated intestinal grafts went to recipients.

The protocol was immunoSEQ multiplex PCR, while the TCRdb copy is restricted to in-frame clones and leaves out a portion. This sample has 150,000 or so clones; 85% to 95% occur once, and the top ten carry about 0.19%. Findings of the study overall: Peak levels of circulating GvH clones tracked with early post-transplant HvG declines. Across patients carrying graft-donor T cell macrochimerism, allografts held high graft-versus-host to host-versus-graft clonal ratios.

Of note for this clone: No antigen is known for it.

Here the sequenced sample was unstimulated CD4+ T cells sorted from spleen or lymph node cells, taken before intestinal transplant. The sequence was collected from a human donor who received an intestinal transplant.

The CDR3 DNA is TGTGCCAGCAGTGCCCCCTCTGGCGGGAGGGCCGCCTACGAGCAGTACTTC. The encoded protein is CASSAPSGGRAAYEQYF. The chain combines TRBV6-1 with TRBJ2-7; 9 bases map to TRBD2. The CDR3 runs to 17 residues. The J segment lost 2 bases and the V segment lost 4 bases, leaving 12 bases of the junction unmatched. Germline values: CDR1 MNHNS, CDR2 SASEGT.